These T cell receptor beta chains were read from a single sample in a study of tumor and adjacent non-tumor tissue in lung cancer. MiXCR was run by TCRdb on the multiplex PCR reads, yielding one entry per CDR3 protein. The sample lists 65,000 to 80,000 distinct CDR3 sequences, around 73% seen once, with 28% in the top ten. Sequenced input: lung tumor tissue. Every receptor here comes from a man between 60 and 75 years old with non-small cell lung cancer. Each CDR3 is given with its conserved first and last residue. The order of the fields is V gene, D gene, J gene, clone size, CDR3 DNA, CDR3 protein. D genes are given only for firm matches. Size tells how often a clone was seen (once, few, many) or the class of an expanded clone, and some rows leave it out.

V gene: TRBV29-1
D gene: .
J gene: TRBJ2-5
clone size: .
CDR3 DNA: TGCAGCATTTCGGACTGGTACCAAGAGACCCAGTACTTC
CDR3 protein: CSISDWYQETQYF

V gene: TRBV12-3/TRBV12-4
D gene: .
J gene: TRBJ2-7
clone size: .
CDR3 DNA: TGTGCCAGCATTATAGGGTGGAGCACCTACGAGCAGTACTTC
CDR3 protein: CASIIGWSTYEQYF

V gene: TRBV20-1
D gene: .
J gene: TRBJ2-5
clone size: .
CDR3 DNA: TGCAGTGCTCAGAGATGGGCGACAGAGACCCATTACTTC
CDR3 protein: CSAQRWATETHYF

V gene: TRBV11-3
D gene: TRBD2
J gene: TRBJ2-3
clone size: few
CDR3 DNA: TGTGCCAGCAGCTCCGGACTAGCAGATAATACAGATACGCAGTATTTT
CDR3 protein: CASSSGLADNTDTQYF

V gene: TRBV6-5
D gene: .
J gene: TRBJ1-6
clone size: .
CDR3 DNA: TGTGCCAGCAGTTTTCTCGGGGGCTCCTATAGTTCACCCATCCACTTT
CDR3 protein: CASSFLGGSYSSPIHF

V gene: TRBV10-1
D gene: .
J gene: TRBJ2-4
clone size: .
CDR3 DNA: TGCGCCAGCAGTGATACGGCGGGGAACATTCAGTATTTC
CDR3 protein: CASSDTAGNIQYF

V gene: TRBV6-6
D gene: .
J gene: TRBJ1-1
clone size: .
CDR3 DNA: .
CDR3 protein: CASNYFGTGTTETFF

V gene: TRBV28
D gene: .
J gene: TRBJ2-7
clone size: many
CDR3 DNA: TGTGCCAGCAGTCTGAAACCAGGAGGGTCCTACGAGCAGTACTTC
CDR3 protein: CASSLKPGGSYEQYF

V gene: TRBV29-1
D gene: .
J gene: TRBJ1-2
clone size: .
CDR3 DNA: TGCAGCCTCTCACCCCAACAGGGTCACGGCTACACCTTC
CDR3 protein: CSLSPQQGHGYTF

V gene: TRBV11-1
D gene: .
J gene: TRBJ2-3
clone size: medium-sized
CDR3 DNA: TGTGCCAGCAGCTCCCAGAGTTCAGATACGCAGTATTTT
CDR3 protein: CASSSQSSDTQYF

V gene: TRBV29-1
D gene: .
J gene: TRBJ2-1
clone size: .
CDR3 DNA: TGCAGCGTCGAAACTCGCCGGGCTCGAGACAATGAGCAGTTCTTC
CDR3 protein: CSVETRRARDNEQFF

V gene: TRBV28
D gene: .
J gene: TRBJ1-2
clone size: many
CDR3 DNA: TGTGCCAGCAGTCGTCTTGGGCAGGACACTTATGGCTACACCTTC
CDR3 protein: CASSRLGQDTYGYTF

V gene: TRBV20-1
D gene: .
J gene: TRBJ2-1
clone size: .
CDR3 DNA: TGCAGTGGCCCCGACTACGCTAACCCAGAGCAGCTCTTC
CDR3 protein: CSGPDYANPEQLF

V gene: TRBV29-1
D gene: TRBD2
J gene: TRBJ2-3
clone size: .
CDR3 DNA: TGCAACACCCGGACTAGAGGGAGCGGCACGGATACGCAGTATTTT
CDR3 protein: CNTRTRGSGTDTQYF

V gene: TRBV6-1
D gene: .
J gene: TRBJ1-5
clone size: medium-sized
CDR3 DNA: TGTGCCAGCAACCCCTCTCTGAGCAATCAGCCCCAGCATTTT
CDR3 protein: CASNPSLSNQPQHF

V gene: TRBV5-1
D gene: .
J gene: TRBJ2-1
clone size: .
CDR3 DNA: TGCGCCAGCAACTTGACCGGGTCCCATGGGCAGTTCTTC
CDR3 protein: CASNLTGSHGQFF

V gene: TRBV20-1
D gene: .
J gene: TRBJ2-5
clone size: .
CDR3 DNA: TGCAGTGCTAGACCCTCAGAGGTGACTCAGTACTTC
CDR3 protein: CSARPSEVTQYF

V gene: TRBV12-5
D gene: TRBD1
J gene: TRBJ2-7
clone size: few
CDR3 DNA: TGTGATAGTGGTTTGGTACCTGGGACAGGACAATTATTCGACACCTACGAGCAGTACTTC
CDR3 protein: CDSGLVPGTGQLFDTYEQYF

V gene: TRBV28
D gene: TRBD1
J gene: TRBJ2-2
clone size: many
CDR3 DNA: TGTGCCAGCAAATCCGGGACAGGGGGTATTAGCACCGGGGAGCTGTTTTTT
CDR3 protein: CASKSGTGGISTGELFF

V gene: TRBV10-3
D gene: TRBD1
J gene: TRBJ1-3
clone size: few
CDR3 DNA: TGTGCCATCAGACTCTCTGAACAGGGGGCTGGAAACACCATATATTTT
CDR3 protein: CAIRLSEQGAGNTIYF

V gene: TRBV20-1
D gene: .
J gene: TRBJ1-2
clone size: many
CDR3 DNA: TGCAGTGCTCCCCGGGACAACTATGGCTACACCTTC
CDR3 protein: CSAPRDNYGYTF

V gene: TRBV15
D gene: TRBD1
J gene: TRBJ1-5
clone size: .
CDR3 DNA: TGTGCCACCAGCAGAGATCGTAGAGGGGGCTGGAATCAGCCCCAGCATTTT
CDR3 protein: CATSRDRRGGWNQPQHF

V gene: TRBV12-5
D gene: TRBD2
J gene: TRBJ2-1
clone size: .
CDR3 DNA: TGTGCTAGTGGTTTGGGGGCGGGAGGGTCCTACGATGAGCAGTTCTTC
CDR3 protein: CASGLGAGGSYDEQFF

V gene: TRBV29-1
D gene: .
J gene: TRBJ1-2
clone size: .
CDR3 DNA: TGCAGCGTTGACCGGGAAAGAGACTACACCTTC
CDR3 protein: CSVDRERDYTF